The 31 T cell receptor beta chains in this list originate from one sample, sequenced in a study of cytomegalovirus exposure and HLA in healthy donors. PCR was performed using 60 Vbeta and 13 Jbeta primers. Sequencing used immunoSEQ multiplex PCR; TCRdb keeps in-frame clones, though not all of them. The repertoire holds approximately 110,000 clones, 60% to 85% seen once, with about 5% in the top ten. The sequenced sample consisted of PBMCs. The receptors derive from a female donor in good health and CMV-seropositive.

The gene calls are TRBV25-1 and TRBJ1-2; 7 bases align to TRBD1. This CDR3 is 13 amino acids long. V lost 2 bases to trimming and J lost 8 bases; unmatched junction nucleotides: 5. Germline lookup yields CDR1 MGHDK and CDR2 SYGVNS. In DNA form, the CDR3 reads TGTGCCAGCAGTGAAAGGACAGGTCGCGGCTACACCTTC. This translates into CASSERTGRGYTF.

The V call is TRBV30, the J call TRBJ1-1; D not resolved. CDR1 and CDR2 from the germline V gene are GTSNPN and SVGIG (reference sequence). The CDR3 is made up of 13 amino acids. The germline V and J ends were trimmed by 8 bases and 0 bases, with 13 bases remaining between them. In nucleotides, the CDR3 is TGTGCCCTTTCCCTCGGGGTGAACACTGAAGCTTTCTTT. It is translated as CALSLGVNTEAFF.

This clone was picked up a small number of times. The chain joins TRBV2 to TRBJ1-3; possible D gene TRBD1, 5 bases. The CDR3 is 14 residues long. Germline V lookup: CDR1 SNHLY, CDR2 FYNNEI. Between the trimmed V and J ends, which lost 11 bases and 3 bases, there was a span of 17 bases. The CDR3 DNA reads TGTGCCGACCGCGCAGGGCTAAGTGGAAACACCATATATTTT. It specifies CADRAGLSGNTIYF.

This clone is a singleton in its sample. This CDR3 reads CASSLGTGGASYEQYF. The CDR3 DNA follows: TGTGCCAGCAGCTTGGGGACAGGGGGCGCCTCCTACGAGCAGTACTTC. The rearrangement uses TRBV5-4 and TRBJ2-7, with 11 bases fitting TRBD1. CDR1 is SGHNT and CDR2 is YYREEE in the germline V gene (reference sequence). The length of the CDR3 is 16 residues. V lost 0 bases to trimming and J lost 0 bases; unmatched junction nucleotides: 2. The full variable domain, with the rest looked up from reference TRBV5-4 and TRBJ2-7, is ETGVTQSPTHLIKTRGQQVTLRCSSQSGHNTVSWYQQALGQGPQFIFQYYREEENGRGNFPPRFSGLQFPNYSSELNVNALELDDSALYLCASSLGTGGASYEQYFGPGTRLTVT.

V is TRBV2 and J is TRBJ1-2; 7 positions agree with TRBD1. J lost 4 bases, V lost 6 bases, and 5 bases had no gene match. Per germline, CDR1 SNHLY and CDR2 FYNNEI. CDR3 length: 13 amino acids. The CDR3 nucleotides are TGTGCCAGCAGAGCCGGGACAGCCTATGGCTACACCTTC. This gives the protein CASRAGTAYGYTF.

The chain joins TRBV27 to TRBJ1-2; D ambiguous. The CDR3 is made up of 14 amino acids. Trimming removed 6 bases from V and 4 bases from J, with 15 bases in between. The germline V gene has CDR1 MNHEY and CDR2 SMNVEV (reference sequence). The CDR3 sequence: CASRATAGLYGYTF. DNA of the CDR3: TGTGCCAGCAGAGCTACCGCAGGCCTCTATGGCTACACCTTC.

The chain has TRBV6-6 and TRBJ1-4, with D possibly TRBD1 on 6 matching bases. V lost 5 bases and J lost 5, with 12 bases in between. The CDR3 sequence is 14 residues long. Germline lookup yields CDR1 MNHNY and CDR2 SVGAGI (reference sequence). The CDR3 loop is CASSLRGGNEKLFF. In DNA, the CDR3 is TGTGCCAGCAGTCTAAGGGGGGGCAATGAAAAACTGTTTTTT.

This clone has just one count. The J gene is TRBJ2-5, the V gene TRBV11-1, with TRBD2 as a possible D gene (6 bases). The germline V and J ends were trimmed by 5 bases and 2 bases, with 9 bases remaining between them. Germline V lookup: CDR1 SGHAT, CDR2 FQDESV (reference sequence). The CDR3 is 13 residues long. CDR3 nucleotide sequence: TGTGCCAGCAGCCCGGGACTTCAAGAGACCCAGTACTTC. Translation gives CASSPGLQETQYF.

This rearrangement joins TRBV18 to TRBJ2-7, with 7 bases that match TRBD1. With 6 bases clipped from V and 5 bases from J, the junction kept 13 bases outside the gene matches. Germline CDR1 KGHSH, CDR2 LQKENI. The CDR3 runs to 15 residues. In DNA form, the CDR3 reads TGTGCCAGCTCCGCCCGGACAGGTAGATCCAACGAGCAGTACTTC. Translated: CASSARTGRSNEQYF.

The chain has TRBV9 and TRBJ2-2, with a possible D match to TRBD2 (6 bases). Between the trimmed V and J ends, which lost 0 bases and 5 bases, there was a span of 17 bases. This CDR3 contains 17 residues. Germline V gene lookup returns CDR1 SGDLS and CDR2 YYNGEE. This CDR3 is CASSVAFSARETGELFF. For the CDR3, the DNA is TGTGCCAGCAGCGTAGCTTTCAGCGCGCGGGAAACCGGGGAGCTGTTTTTT.

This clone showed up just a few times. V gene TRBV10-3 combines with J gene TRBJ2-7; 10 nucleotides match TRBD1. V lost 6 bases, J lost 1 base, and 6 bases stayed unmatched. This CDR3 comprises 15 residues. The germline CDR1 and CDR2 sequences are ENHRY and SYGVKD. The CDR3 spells CAISARDRGSYEQYF. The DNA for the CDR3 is TGTGCCATCAGCGCCCGGGACAGGGGATCCTACGAGCAGTACTTC.

The CDR3 protein is CASRHTGYGYTF. DNA for the CDR3: TGTGCCAGCAGACACACAGGTTATGGCTACACCTTC. The chain joins TRBV6-1 to TRBJ1-2; the D gene is possibly TRBD1 (5 bases). Germline CDR1 is MNHNS and CDR2 is SASEGT. Trimming stripped 6 bases from V and 5 bases from J, with 10 bases between. CDR3 length: 12 residues.

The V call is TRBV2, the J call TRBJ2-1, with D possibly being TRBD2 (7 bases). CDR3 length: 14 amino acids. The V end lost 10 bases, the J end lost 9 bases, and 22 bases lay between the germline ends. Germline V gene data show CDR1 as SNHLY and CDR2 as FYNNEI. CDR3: CATQFGGRWSEQFF. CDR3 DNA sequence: TGTGCCACCCAATTCGGGGGGCGTTGGTCTGAGCAGTTCTTC. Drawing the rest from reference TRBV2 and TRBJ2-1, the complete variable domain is EPEVTQTPSHQVTQMGQEVILRCVPISNHLYFYWYRQILGQKVEFLVSFYNNEISEKSEIFDDQFSVERPDGSNFTLKIRSTKLEDSAMYFCATQFGGRWSEQFFGPGTRLTVL.

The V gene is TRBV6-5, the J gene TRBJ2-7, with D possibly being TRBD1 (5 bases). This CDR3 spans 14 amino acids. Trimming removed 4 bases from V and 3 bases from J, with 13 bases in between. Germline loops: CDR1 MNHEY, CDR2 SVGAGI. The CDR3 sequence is CASSWGRGNYEQYF. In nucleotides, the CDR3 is TGTGCCAGCAGTTGGGGCAGAGGAAACTACGAGCAGTACTTC.

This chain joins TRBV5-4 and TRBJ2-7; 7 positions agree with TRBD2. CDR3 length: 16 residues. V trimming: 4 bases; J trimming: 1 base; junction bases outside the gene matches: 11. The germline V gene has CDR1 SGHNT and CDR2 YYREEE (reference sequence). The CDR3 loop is CASSRGVASGSYEQYF. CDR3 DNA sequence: TGTGCCAGCAGCCGAGGGGTGGCTAGCGGATCCTACGAGCAGTACTTC.

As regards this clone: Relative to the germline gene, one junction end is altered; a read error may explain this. The CDR3 protein is CASQSGINYGYPF. The DNA for the CDR3 is TGCGCCAGCCAGTCGGGAATTAACTATGGCTACCCCTTC. V is TRBV5-1 and J is TRBJ1-2; D remains ambiguous. The CDR3 consists of 13 residues. Germline CDR1 SGHRS, CDR2 YFSETQ.

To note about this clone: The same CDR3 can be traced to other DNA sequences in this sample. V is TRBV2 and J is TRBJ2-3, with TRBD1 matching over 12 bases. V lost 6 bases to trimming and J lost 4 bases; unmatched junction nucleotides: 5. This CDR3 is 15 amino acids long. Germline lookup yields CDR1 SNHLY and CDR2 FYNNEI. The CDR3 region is CASRGTGGKSDTQYF. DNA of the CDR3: TGTGCCAGCAGGGGGACAGGGGGCAAATCAGATACGCAGTATTTT.

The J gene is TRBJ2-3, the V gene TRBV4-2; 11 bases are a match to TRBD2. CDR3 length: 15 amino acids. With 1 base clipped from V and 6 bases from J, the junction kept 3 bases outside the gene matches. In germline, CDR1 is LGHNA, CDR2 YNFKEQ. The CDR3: CASSQVLAGVDTQYF. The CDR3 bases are TGTGCCAGCAGCCAAGTACTAGCGGGGGTGGATACGCAGTATTTT.

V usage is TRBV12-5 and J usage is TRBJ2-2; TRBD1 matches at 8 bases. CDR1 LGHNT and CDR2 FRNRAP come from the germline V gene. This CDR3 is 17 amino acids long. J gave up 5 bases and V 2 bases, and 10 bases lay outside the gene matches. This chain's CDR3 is CASGLTTGQGGTGELFF. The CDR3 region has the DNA TGTGCTAGTGGTTTGACGACCGGACAGGGTGGGACCGGGGAGCTGTTTTTT.

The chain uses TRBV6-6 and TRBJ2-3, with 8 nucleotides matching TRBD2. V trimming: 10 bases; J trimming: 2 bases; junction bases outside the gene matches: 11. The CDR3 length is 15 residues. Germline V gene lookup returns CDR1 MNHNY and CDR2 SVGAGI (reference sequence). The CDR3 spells CATQSGRVPTDTQYF. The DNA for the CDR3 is TGTGCCACCCAAAGCGGGAGAGTCCCCACAGATACGCAGTATTTT.

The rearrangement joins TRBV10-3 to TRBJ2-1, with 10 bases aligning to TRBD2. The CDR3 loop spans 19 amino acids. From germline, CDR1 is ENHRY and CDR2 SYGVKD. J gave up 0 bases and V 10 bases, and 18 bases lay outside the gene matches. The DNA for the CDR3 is TGTGCCACCGCATCGACTAGCGGGCTGTCTTTAAGCTCCTACAATGAGCAGTTCTTC. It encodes CATASTSGLSLSSYNEQFF.

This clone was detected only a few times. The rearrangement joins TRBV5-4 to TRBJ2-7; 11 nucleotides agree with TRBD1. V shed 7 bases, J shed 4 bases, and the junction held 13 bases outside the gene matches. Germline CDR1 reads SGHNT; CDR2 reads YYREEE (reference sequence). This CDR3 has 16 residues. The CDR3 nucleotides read TGTGCCAGCCAGGACAGGGGGCGAACCAGTCCATACGAGCAGTACTTC. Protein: CASQDRGRTSPYEQYF.

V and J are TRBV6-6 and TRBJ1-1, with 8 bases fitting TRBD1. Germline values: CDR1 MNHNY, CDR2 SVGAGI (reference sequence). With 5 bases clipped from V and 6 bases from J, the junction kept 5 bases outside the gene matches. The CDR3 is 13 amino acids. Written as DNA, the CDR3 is TGTGCCAGCAGTACCCAGGGGGCCGCTGAAGCTTTCTTT. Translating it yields CASSTQGAAEAFF.

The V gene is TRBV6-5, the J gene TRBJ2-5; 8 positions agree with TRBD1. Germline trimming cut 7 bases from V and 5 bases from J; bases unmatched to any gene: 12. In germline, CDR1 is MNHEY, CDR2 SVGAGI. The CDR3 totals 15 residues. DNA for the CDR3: TGTGCCAGCACTCGGAGTTCAGGGGGCCTTGAGACCCAGTACTTC. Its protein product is CASTRSSGGLETQYF.

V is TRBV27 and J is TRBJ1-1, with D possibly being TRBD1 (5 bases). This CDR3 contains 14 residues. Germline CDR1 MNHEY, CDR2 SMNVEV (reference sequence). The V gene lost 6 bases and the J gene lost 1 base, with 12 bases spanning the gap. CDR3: CASREGRANTEAFF. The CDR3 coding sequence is TGTGCCAGCAGGGAGGGACGGGCGAACACTGAAGCTTTCTTT.

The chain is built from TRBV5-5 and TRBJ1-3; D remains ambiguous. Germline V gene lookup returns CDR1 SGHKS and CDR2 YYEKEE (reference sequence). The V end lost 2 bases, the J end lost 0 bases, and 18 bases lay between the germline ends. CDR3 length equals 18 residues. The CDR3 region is CASSFRLTGLYSGNTIYF. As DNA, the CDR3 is TGTGCCAGCAGCTTTCGGTTGACCGGACTCTACTCTGGAAACACCATATATTTT.

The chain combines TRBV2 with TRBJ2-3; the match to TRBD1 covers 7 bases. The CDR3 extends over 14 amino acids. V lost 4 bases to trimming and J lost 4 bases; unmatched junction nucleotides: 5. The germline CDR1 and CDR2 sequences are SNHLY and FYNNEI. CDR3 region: CASSGQGASDTQYF. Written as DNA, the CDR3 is TGTGCCAGCAGTGGACAGGGCGCTTCAGATACGCAGTATTTT.

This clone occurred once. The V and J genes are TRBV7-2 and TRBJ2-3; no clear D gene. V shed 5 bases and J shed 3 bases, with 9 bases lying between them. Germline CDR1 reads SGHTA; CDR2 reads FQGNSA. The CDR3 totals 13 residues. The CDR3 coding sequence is TGTGCCAGCAGCGTGGCCCCTACAGATACGCAGTATTTT. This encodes CASSVAPTDTQYF.

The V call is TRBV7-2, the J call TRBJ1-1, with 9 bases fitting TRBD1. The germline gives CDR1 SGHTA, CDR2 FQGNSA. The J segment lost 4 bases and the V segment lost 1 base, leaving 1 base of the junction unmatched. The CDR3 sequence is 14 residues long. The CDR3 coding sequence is TGTGCCAGCAGCTTAGTGGACAGGGGCACTGAAGCTTTCTTT. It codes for CASSLVDRGTEAFF.

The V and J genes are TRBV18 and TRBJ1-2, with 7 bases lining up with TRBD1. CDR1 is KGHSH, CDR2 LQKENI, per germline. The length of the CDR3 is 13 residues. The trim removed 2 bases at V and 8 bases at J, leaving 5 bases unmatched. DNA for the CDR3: TGTGCCAGCTCACCAGGACAGGCGGACGGCTACACCTTC. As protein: CASSPGQADGYTF.

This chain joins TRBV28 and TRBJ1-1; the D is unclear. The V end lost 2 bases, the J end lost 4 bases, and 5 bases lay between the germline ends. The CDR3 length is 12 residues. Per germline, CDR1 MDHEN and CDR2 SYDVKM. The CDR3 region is CASSLVVTEAFF. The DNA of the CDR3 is TGTGCCAGCAGTTTAGTAGTCACTGAAGCTTTCTTT.